The clone carrying this T cell receptor beta chain occurred many times. The antigen remains unidentified. Library construction for TCR beta used iRepertoire HTBI primers and Arm-PCR of CDR3 regions. TCRdb reprocessed the multiplex PCR reads with MiXCR, giving one entry per CDR3 protein. The profile shows approximately 540,000 distinct CDR3 sequences, more than 10% of them singletons. The data are from a study of regulatory T cells in long-lasting Graves disease. The CDR3 is 15 amino acids. Per the germline V gene, CDR1 is LGHDT and CDR2 is YNNKEL (reference sequence). Trimming at V came to 5 bases and at J to 6 bases, leaving 7 bases not matched to a gene. Stated time point: newly diagnosed GD, antithyroid drugs for less than 3 months. PBMC RNA was the source of the TCR library. General study findings and limits: Persistent patients shared more public clonotypes (over 2,500) than new patients (approximately 1,000). Persistent disease was characterized by preferential usage of TRBV28, TRBJ1-2 and TRBJ2-5.

These data also featured in a second study, about T cells in Graves' hyperthyroidism and ophthalmopathy. That source adds: Diagnosis rested on symptoms, serum thyroxine and TRAb, thyroid ultrasound, and orbital computed tomography.

Here the sequenced sample was peripheral blood mononuclear cells (PBMCs), taken at new diagnosis, from a patient treated with antithyroid drugs. This clonotype was obtained from a woman aged 25-40 years with Graves disease. The chain uses TRBV3-1 and TRBJ2-1; 10 nucleotides align to TRBD2. CDR3 sequence (DNA): TGTGCCAGCAGCGAAGTAGCGGGAGGAGGCAATGAGCAGTTCTTC. This encodes CASSEVAGGGNEQFF.